This T cell receptor (beta chain) was sequenced for a study of blood T cell repertoires in COVID-19. Participants came from around 25 US areas, aged about 18 to 100 years. The study assigned cohorts using participant-reported clinical history. Individuals in the exposed group had encountered a COVID-19 case within 2 weeks preceding study entry. Produced via immunoSEQ multiplex PCR; TCRdb's table is partial and in-frame only. The sample holds roughly 200,000 clones, 86% seen once. This CDR3 contains 16 residues. Germline CDR1 is ENHRY and CDR2 is SYGVKD. V was trimmed by 0 bases and J by 0 bases, leaving 9 bases between them.

The TCR sequence derives from a woman aged 25-40 years who had been exposed to COVID-19. The genes are TRBV10-3 and TRBJ1-5, with D perhaps TRBD1 (5 bases). Sequencing was done on a sample of PBMCs or T cells enriched from blood (not recorded which). This CDR3 is CAISESGGDSNQPQHF. The CDR3 DNA reads as TGTGCCATCAGTGAGTCGGGGGGGGATAGCAATCAGCCCCAGCATTTT.